The source of this T cell receptor beta chain is a study of memory CD4+ T cells and cytomegalovirus serostatus. This clone was seen only a few times. V was pared by 5 bases and J by 1 base, with 14 bases between. Germline CDR1 reads LNHDA; CDR2 reads SQIVND (reference sequence). This CDR3 is built from 16 residues. The sort gate was single viable CD3+CD4+CD8-CD45RO+ cells for memory CD4+ T cells. Per the study methods: After removing out-of-frame reads, around 2,100,000 distinct TCRbeta sequences remained. The assay was immunoSEQ multiplex PCR, and TCRdb's table has in-frame clones only and misses some. V, J and clone size are taken as reported in that table, and D and trimming were inferred from the DNA itself. The sample lists some 48,000 clones; approximately 78% were seen once.

The sequence derives from an adult in good health and CMV-seronegative. The sequencing input was memory CD4+ T cells from blood. V and J are TRBV19 and TRBJ2-2; D gene uncertain. The CDR3 here is CASSSLAGQNTGELFF. CDR3 coding DNA: TGTGCCAGTAGTTCCCTTGCAGGCCAGAACACCGGGGAGCTGTTTTTT. Drawing the rest from reference TRBV19 and TRBJ2-2, the complete variable domain is DGGITQSPKYLFRKEGQNVTLSCEQNLNHDAMYWYRQDPGQGLRLIYYSQIVNDFQKGDIAEGYSVSREKKESFPLTVTSAQKNPTAFYLCASSSLAGQNTGELFFGEGSRLTVL.